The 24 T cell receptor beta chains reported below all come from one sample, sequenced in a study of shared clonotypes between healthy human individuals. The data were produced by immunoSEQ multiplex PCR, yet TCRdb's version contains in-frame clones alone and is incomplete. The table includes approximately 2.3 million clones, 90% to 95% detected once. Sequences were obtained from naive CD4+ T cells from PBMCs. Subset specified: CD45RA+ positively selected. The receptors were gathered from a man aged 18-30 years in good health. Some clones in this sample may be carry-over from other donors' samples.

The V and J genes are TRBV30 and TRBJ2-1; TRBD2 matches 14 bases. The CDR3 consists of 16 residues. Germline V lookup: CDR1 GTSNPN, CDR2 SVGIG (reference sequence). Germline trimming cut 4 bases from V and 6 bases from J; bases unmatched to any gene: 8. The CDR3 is CAWNRGLAGGSNEQFF. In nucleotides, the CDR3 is TGTGCCTGGAACCGAGGACTAGCGGGAGGAAGCAATGAGCAGTTCTTC.

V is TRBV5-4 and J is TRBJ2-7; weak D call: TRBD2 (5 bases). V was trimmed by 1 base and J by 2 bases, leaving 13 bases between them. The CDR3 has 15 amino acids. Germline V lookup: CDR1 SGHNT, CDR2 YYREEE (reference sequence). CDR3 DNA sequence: TGTGCCAGCAGCTTGCGGTCAGGAGGCACCTACGAGCAGTACTTC. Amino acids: CASSLRSGGTYEQYF.

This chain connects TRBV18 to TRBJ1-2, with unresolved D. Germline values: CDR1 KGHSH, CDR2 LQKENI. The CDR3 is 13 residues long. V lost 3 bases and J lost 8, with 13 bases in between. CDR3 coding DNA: TGTGCCAGCTCACCCGATGCCGGTTGGGGCTACACCTTC. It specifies CASSPDAGWGYTF.

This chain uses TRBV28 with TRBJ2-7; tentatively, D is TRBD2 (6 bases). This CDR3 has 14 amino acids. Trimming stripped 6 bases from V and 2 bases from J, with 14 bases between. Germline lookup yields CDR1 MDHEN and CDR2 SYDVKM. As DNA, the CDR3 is TGTGCCAGCAGACTCGGAGGGCCGCCCTACGAGCAGTACTTC. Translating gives CASRLGGPPYEQYF.

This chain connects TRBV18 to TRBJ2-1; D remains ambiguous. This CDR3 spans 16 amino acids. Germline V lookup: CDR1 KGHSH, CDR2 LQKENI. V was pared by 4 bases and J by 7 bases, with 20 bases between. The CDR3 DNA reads TGTGCCAGCTCACAGTCTTGGGCTAGGGTTGGGAATGAGCAGTTCTTC. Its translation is CASSQSWARVGNEQFF.

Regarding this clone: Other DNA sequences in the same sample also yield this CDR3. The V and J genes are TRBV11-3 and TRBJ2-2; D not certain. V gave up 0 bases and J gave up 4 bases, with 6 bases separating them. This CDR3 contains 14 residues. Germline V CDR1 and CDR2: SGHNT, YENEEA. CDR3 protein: CASSLEAGTGELFF. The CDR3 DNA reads TGTGCCAGCAGCTTAGAAGCAGGCACCGGGGAGCTGTTTTTT.

The CDR3 region has the DNA TGTGCCAGCAGTGACCGGACAGGGTGGGGGCAGTACTTC. This gives the protein CASSDRTGWGQYF. The chain uses TRBV6-1 and TRBJ2-7, with 8 bases matching TRBD1. After removal of 3 bases from V and 9 bases from J, the junction contained 7 bases not matched to a gene. This CDR3 is 13 amino acids long. Germline-derived CDR1 and CDR2 are MNHNS and SASEGT.

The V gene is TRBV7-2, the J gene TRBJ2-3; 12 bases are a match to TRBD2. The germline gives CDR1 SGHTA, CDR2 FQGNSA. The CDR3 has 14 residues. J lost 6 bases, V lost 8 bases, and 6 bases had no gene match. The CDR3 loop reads CASGPTSGRDTQYF. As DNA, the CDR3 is TGTGCCAGCGGTCCAACTAGCGGGAGGGATACGCAGTATTTT.

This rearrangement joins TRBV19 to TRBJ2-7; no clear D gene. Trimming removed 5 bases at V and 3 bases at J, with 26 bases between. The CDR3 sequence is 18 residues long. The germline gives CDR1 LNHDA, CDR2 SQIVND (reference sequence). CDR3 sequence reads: CASSPTPTPKPKIYEQYF. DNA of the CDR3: TGTGCCAGTAGTCCAACCCCGACCCCCAAGCCCAAAATCTACGAGCAGTACTTC. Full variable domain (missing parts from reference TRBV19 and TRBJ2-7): DGGITQSPKYLFRKEGQNVTLSCEQNLNHDAMYWYRQDPGQGLRLIYYSQIVNDFQKGDIAEGYSVSREKKESFPLTVTSAQKNPTAFYLCASSPTPTPKPKIYEQYFGPGTRLTVT.

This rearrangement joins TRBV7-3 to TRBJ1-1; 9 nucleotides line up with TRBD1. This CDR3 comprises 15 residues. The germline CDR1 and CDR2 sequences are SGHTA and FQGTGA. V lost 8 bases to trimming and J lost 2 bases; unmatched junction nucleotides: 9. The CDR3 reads CASSKQGAGNTEAFF. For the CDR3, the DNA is TGTGCCAGCTCAAAACAGGGGGCCGGAAACACTGAAGCTTTCTTT. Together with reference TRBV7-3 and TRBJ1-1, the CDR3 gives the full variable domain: GAGVSQTPSNKVTEKGKYVELRCDPISGHTALYWYRQSLGQGPEFLIYFQGTGAADDSGLPNDRFFAVRPEGSVSTLKIQRTERGDSAVYLCASSKQGAGNTEAFFGQGTRLTVV.

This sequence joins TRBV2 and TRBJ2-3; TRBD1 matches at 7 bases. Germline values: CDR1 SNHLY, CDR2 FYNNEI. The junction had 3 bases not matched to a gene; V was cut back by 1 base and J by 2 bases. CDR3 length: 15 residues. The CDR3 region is CASSEDRGNTDTQYF. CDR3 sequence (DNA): TGTGCCAGCAGTGAAGACAGGGGAAACACAGATACGCAGTATTTT. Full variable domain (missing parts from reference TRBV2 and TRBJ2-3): EPEVTQTPSHQVTQMGQEVILRCVPISNHLYFYWYRQILGQKVEFLVSFYNNEISEKSEIFDDQFSVERPDGSNFTLKIRSTKLEDSAMYFCASSEDRGNTDTQYFGPGTRLTVL.

CDR3 amino acids: CASSERGRDQPQHF. In nucleotides, the CDR3 is TGTGCCAGCAGTGAACGGGGGCGGGATCAGCCCCAGCATTTT. The chain employs TRBV2 and TRBJ1-5; perhaps TRBD1 as D (6 bases). The CDR3 is 14 amino acids. With 2 bases removed from V and 5 bases from J, the gap between germline ends came to 10 bases. In germline, CDR1 is SNHLY, CDR2 FYNNEI.

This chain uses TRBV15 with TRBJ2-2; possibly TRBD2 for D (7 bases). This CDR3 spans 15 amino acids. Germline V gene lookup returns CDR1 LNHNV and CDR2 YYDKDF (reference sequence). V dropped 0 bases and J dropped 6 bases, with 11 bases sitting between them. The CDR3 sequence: CATSRDQGGAGELFF. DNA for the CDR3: TGTGCCACCAGCAGAGATCAAGGGGGGGCCGGGGAGCTGTTTTTT.

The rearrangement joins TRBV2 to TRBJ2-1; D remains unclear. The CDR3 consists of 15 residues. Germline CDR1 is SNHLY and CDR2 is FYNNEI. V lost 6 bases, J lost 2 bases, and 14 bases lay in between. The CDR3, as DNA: TGTGCCAGCAGAAGCTACCTACTTACCTACAATGAGCAGTTCTTC. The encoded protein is CASRSYLLTYNEQFF.

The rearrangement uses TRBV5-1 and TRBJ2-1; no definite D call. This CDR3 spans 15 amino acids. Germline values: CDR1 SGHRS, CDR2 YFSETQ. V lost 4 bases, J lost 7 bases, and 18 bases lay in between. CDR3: CASSLVWLGPNEQFF. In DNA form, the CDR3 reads TGCGCCAGCAGCCTTGTCTGGTTAGGTCCTAATGAGCAGTTCTTC.

DNA for the CDR3: TGTGCCAGCAGCTTAAGTGGATTAACAGAGACCCAGTACTTC. Amino acid sequence: CASSLSGLTETQYF. The chain recombines TRBV7-6 with TRBJ2-5; no clear D. The germline V gene encodes CDR1 SGHVS and CDR2 FNYEAQ. V dropped 2 bases and J dropped 4 bases, with 11 bases sitting between them. The CDR3 is 14 residues long.

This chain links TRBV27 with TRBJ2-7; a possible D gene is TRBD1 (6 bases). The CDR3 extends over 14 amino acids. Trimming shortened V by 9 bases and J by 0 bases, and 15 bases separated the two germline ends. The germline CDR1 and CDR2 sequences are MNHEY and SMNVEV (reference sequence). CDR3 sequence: CASGYRAASYEQYF. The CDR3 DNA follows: TGTGCCAGTGGATACAGGGCCGCCTCCTACGAGCAGTACTTC.

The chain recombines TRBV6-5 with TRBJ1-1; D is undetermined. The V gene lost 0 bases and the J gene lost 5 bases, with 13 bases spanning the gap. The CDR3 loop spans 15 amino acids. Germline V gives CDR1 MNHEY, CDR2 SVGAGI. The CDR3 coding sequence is TGTGCCAGCAGTTACTCCGGGTCGTCTAGGACTGAAGCTTTCTTT. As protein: CASSYSGSSRTEAFF.

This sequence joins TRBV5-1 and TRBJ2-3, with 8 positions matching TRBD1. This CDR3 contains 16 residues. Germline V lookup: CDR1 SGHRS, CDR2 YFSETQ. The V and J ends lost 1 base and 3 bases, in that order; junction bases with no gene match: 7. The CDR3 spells CASSLRGQGATDTQYF. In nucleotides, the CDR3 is TGCGCCAGCAGCTTGAGAGGACAGGGTGCAACAGATACGCAGTATTTT.

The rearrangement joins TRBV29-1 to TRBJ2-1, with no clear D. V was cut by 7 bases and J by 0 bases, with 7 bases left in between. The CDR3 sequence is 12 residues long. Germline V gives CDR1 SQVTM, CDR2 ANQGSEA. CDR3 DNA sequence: TGCAGCGCCTTGTCCTCCTACAATGAGCAGTTCTTC. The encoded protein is CSALSSYNEQFF.

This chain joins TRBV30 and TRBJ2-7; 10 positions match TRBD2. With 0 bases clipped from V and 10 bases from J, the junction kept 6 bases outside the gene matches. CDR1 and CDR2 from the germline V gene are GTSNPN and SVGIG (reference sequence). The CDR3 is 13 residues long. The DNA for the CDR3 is TGTGCCTGGAGTGTACTAGCGGGACCTTCTCAGTACTTC. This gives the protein CAWSVLAGPSQYF.

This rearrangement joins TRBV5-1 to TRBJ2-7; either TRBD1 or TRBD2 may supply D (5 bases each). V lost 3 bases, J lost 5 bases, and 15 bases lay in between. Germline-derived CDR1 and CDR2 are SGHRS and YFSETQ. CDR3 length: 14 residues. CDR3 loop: CASSWRARGDEQYF. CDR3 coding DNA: TGCGCCAGCAGCTGGCGGGCCCGGGGCGACGAGCAGTACTTC.

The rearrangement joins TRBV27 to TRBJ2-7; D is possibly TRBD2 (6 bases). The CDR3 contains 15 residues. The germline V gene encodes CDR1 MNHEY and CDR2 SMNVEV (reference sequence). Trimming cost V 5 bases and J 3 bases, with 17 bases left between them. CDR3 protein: CASSVLGGAIYEQYF. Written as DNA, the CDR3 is TGTGCCAGCAGTGTGCTGGGCGGGGCTATCTACGAGCAGTACTTC.

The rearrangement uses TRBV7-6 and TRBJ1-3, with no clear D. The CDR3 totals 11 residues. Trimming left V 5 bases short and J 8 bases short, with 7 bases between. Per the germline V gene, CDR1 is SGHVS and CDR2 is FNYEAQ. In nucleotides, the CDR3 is TGTGCCAGCAGCGCGCGGGACACCATATATTTT. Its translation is CASSARDTIYF.